This TCR beta chain emerged from a study of T-cell reconstitution after alpha-beta-depleted transplantation in children. CDR1 is MDHEN and CDR2 is SYDVKM in the germline V gene. V was clipped by 6 bases and J by 4 bases, with 18 bases between them. The CDR3 runs 15 residues. Preparing the TCRbeta library involved the use of unique molecular identifiers. TCRdb ran MiXCR on the PCR reads and lists one entry per CDR3 protein. Altogether approximately 400,000 distinct CDR3 sequences are present, 11% being singletons, with the ten largest covering roughly 5.1%. This clonotype has ten or more counts. The material sequenced was PBMCs from the stem cell graft donor, taken from the stem cell graft. The V call is TRBV28, the J call TRBJ1-2, with D perhaps TRBD1 (5 bases). The sequence was obtained from a human donor who donated a stem cell graft to a child with acute myeloid leukemia. The CDR3 DNA reads as TGTGCCAGCAGGAGCCAGGGCCCTCTCGGCTATGGCTACACCTTC. Its translation is CASRSQGPLGYGYTF.